This TCR beta chain was recorded in a study of blood T cells in healthy people across ages. Primers used in a second PCR of roughly 7 to 11 cycles were a sample-barcoded 5' primer and a J-beta primer mix. Each CDR3 protein is one row after TCRdb ran MiXCR on the 5' RACE reads. The sample includes 1.5 million to 2 million distinct CDR3 sequences, 30% to 35% of them seen just once. Points on this clonotype: At one boundary the junction diverges from the germline segment, which might be a read error.

The sequencing input was blood. The source is a woman between 25 and 40 years old in good health.

CDR3 amino acids: CASRESGRIYEQYF. The DNA for the CDR3 is TGCGCCAGCAGGGAGTCGGGGCGCATCTACGAGCAGTACTTC. The rearrangement joins TRBV10-2 to TRBJ2-7; D may correspond to TRBD1 or TRBD2 (5 bases each). Germline loops: CDR1 WSHSY, CDR2 SAAADI. The CDR3 loop spans 14 amino acids.